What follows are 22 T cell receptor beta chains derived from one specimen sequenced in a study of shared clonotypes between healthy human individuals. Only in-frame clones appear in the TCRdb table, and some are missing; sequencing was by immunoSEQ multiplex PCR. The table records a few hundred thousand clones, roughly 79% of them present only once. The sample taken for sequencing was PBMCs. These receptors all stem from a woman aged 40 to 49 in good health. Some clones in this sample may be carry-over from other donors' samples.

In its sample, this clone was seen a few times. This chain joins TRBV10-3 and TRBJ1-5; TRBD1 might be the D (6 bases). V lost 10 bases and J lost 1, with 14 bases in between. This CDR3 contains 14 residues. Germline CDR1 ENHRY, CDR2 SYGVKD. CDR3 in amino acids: CATRGMGSNQPQHF. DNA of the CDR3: TGTGCCACAAGGGGGATGGGGAGCAATCAGCCCCAGCATTTT.

DNA for the CDR3: TGCGCCAGCAGCGTACGGACTAGCCTGATGGAGACCCAGTACTTC. It specifies CASSVRTSLMETQYF. This chain links TRBV5-1 with TRBJ2-5, with TRBD2 identical over 8 bases. This CDR3 spans 15 amino acids. V shed 4 bases, J shed 5 bases, and the junction held 10 bases outside the gene matches. The germline V gene encodes CDR1 SGHRS and CDR2 YFSETQ.

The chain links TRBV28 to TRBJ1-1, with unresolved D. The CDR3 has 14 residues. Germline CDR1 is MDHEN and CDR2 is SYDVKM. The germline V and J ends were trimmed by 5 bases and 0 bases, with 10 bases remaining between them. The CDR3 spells CASSPLGVNTEAFF. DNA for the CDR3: TGTGCCAGCAGTCCTCTCGGCGTGAACACTGAAGCTTTCTTT.

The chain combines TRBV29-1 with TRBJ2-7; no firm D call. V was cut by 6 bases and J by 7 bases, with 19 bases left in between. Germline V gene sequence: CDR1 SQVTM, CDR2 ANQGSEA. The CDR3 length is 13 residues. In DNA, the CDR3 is TGCAGCGTCGCCAATATCCGAGAGAGAGAGCAGTACTTC. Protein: CSVANIREREQYF.

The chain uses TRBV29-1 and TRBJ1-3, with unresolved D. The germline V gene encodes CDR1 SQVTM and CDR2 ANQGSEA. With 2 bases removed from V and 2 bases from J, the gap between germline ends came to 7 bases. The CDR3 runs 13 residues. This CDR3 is CSVELAPGNTIYF. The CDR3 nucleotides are TGCAGCGTTGAACTAGCCCCTGGAAACACCATATATTTT.

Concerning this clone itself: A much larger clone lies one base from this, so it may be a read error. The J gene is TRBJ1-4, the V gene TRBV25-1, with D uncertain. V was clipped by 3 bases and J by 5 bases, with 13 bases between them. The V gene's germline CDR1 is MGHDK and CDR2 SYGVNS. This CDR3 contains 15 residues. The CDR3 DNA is TGTGCCAGCAGTGATTCGGAACAAAGAAATGAAAAACTGTTTTTT. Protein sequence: CASSDSEQRNEKLFF.

The CDR3 region is CASSPSGGGYTF. CDR3 nucleotides: TGTGCCAGCAGCCCCAGTGGGGGCGGCTACACCTTC. V is TRBV7-8 and J is TRBJ1-2, with a tentative D call TRBD1 (6 bases). V gave up 5 bases and J gave up 8 bases, with 12 bases separating them. Germline V CDR1 and CDR2: SGHVS, FQNEAQ. This CDR3 region has 12 residues.

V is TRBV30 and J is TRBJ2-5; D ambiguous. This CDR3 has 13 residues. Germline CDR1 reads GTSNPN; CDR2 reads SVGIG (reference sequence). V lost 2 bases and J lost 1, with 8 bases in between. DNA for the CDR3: TGTGCCTGGAGTACTGGTCTCCAAGAGACCCAGTACTTC. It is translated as CAWSTGLQETQYF.

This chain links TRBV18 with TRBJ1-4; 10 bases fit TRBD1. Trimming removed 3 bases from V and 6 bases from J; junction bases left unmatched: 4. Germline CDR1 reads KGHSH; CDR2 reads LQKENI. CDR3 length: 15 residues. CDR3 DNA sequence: TGTGCCAGCTCACCGATCGGGACAGGGGATGAAAAACTGTTTTTT. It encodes CASSPIGTGDEKLFF. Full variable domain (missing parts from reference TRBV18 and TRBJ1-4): NAGVMQNPRHLVRRRGQEARLRCSPMKGHSHVYWYRQLPEEGLKFMVYLQKENIIDESGMPKERFSAEFPKEGPSILRIQQVVRGDSAAYFCASSPIGTGDEKLFFGSGTQLSVL.

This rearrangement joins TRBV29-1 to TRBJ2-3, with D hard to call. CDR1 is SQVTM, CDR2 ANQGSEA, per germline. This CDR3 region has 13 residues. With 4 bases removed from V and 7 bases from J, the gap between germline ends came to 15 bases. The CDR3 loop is CSVVFGSQNTQYF. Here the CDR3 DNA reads TGCAGCGTTGTTTTTGGGTCACAGAATACGCAGTATTTT.

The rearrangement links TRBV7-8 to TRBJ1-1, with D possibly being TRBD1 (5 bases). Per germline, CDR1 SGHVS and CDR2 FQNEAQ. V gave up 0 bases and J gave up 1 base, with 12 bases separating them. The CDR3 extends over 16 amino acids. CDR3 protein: CASSLAGGVRNTEAFF. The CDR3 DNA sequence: TGTGCCAGCAGCTTAGCGGGGGGGGTGAGGAACACTGAAGCTTTCTTT.

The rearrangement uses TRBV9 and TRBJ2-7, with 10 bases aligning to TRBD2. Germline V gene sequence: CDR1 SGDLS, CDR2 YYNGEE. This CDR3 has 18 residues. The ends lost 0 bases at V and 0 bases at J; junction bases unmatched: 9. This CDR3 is CASSVGPSGSSSSYEQYF. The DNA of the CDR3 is TGTGCCAGCAGCGTAGGTCCTAGCGGGAGCTCGAGCTCCTACGAGCAGTACTTC.

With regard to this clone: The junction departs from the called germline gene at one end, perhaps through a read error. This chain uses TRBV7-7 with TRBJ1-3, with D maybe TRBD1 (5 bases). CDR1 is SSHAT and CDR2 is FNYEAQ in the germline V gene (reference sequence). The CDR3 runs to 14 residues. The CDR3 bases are TGTGCTAGCAGCGGAGGGGTGGCTGGAAACACCATATATTTT. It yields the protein CASSGGVAGNTIYF.

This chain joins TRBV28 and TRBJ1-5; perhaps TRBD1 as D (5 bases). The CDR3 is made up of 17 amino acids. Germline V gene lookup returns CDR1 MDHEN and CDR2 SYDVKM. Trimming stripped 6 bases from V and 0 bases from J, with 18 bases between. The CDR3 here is CASSRLGAVVSNQPQHF. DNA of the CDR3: TGTGCCAGCAGCCGCCTTGGGGCAGTCGTTAGCAATCAGCCCCAGCATTTT. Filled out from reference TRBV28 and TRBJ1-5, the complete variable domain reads DVKVTQSSRYLVKRTGEKVFLECVQDMDHENMFWYRQDPGLGLRLIYFSYDVKMKEKGDIPEGYSVSREKKERFSLILESASTNQTSMYLCASSRLGAVVSNQPQHFGDGTRLSIL.

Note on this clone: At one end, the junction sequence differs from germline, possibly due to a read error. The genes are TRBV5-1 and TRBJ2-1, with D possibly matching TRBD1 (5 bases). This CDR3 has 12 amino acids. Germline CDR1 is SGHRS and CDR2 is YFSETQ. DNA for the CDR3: TGCGCCAGCAGCTTGGGACAGACCCCCTGCATCTTC. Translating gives CASSLGQTPCIF.

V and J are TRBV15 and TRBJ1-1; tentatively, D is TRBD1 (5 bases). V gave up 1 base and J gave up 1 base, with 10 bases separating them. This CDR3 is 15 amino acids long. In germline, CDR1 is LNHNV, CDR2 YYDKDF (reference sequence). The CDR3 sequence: CATSRAQAGNTEAFF. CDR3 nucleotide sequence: TGTGCCACCAGCAGAGCACAGGCCGGGAACACTGAAGCTTTCTTT.

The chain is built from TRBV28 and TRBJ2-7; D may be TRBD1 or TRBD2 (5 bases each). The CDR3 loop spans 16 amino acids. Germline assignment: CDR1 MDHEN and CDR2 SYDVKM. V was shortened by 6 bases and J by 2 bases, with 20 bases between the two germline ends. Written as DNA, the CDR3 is TGTGCCAGCAGGACCGGGGCTAGCCGTCTAACCTACGAGCAGTACTTC. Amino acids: CASRTGASRLTYEQYF.

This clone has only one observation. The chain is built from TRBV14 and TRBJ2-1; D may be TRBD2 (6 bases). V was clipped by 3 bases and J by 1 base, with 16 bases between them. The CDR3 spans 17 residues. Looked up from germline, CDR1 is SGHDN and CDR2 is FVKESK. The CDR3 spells CASSHRIRAGSYNEQFF. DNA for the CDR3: TGTGCCAGCAGCCATAGGATTAGGGCGGGATCCTACAATGAGCAGTTCTTC.

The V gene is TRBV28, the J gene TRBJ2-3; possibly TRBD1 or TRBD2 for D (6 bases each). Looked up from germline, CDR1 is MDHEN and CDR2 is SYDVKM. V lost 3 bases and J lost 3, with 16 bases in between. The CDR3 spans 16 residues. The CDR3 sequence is CASSFQKGGWTDTQYF. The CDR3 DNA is TGTGCCAGCAGTTTTCAGAAAGGGGGGTGGACAGATACGCAGTATTTT.

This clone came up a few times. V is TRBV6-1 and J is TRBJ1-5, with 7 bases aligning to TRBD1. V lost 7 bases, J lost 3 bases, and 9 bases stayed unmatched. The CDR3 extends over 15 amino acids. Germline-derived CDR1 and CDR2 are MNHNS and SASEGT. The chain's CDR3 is CASTRTGNNNQPQHF. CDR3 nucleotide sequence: TGTGCCAGCACCAGGACAGGAAACAACAATCAGCCCCAGCATTTT.

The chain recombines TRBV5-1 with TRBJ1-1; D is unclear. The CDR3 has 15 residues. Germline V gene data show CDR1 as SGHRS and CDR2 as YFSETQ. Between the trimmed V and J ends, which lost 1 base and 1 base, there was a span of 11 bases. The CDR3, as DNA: TGCGCCAGCAGCTTGATCCCAGGCCAGAACACTGAAGCTTTCTTT. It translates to CASSLIPGQNTEAFF.

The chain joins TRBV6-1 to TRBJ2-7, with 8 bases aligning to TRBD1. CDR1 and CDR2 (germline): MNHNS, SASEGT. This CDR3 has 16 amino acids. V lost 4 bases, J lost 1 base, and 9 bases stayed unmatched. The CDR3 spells CASSARQGILSYEQYF. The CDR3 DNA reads TGTGCCAGCAGTGCCCGACAGGGGATCTTGTCCTACGAGCAGTACTTC.